This TCR beta chain stems from a study of shared clonotypes between healthy human individuals. Assay used: immunoSEQ multiplex PCR; TCRdb lists only in-frame clones, some missing. The sample includes some 2,000,000 clones, roughly 94% of them seen just once. The J segment lost 4 bases and the V segment lost 1 base, leaving 7 bases of the junction unmatched. Germline-derived CDR1 and CDR2 are SGHAT and FQNNGV. The CDR3 has 16 amino acids. As to this clone: What it recognizes is unknown.

Notes on the study in general: An anticipated effect of sequencing depth on clonotype sharing among donors was recognized.

The TCR originated in a man aged 18 to 35 in good health. The genes are TRBV11-2 and TRBJ1-2, with 9 bases aligning to TRBD1. Sequenced: naive CD4+ T cells sorted from blood. The subset was: CD45RA+ positively selected. The CDR3 bases are TGTGCCAGCAGCTTAGCCGGGACAGGGATGGGCTATGGCTACACCTTC. It encodes CASSLAGTGMGYGYTF.